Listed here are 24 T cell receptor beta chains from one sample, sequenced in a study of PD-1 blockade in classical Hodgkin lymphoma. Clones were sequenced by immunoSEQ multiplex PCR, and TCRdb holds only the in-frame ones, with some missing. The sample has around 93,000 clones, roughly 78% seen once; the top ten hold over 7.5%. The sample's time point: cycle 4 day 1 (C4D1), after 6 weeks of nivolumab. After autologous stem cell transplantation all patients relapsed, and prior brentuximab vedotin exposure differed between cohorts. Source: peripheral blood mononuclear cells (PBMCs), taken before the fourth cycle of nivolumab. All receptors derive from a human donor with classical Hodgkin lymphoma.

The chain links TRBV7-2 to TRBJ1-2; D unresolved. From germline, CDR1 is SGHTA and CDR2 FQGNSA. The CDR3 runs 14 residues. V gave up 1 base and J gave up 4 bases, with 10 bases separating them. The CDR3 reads CASSLEVDLYGYTF. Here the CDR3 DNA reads TGTGCCAGCAGCTTAGAGGTAGATCTCTATGGCTACACCTTC.

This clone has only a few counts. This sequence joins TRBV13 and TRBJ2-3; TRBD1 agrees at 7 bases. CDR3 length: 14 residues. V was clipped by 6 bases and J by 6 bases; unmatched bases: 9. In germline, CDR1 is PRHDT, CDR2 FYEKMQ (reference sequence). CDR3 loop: CASRDRQGVDTQYF. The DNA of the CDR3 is TGTGCCAGCAGAGATAGGCAGGGGGTGGATACGCAGTATTTT.

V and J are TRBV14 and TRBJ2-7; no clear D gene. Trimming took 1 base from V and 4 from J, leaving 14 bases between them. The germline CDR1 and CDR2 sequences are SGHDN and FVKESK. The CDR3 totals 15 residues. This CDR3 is CASSQGLGSFYEQYF. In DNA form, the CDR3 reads TGTGCCAGCAGCCAAGGGTTAGGCAGCTTTTACGAGCAGTACTTC.

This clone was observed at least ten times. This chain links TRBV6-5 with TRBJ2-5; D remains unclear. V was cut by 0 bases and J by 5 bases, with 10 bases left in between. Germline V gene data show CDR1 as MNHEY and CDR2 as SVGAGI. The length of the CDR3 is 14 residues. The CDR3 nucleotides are TGTGCCAGCAGTTACTCCGCAGCTACGGAGACCCAGTACTTC. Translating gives CASSYSAATETQYF.

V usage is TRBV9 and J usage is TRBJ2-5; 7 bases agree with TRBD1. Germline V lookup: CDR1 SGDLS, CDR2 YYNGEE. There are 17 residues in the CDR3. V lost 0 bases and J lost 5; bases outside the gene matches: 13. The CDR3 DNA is TGTGCCAGCAGCGTAGGGCAAGGGGGCTCCCCCCGGGAGACCCAGTACTTC. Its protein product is CASSVGQGGSPRETQYF.

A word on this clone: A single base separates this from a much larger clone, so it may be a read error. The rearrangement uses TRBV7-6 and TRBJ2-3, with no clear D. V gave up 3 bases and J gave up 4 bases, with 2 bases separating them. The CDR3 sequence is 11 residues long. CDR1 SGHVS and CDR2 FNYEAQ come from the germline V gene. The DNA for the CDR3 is TGTGCCAGCAGCTTTGCAGATACGCAGTATTTT. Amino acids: CASSFADTQYF.

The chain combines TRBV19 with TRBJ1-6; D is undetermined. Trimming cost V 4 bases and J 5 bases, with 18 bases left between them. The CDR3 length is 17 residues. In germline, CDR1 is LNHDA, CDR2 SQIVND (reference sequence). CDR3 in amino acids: CASSTSPGRQDNSPLHF. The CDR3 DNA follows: TGTGCCAGTAGTACAAGCCCCGGACGGCAAGATAATTCACCCCTCCACTTT.

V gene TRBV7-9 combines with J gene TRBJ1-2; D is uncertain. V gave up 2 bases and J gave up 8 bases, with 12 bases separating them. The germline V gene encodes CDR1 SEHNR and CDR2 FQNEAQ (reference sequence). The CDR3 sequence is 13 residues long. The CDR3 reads CASSLLLVGGYTF. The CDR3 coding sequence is TGTGCCAGCAGCTTACTATTGGTTGGGGGCTACACCTTC.

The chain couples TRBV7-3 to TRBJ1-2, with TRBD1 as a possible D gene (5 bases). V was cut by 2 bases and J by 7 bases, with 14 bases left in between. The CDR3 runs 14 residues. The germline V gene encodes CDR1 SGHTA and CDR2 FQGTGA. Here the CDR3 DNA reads TGTGCCAGCAGCTTAGTACAGGCGGTCGGTGGCTACACCTTC. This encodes CASSLVQAVGGYTF.

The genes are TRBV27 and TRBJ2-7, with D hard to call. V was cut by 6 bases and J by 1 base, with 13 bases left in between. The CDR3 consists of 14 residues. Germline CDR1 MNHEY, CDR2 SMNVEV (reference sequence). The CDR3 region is CASSPSLLSYEQYF. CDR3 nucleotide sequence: TGTGCCAGCAGCCCCAGTCTGTTGTCCTACGAGCAGTACTTC.

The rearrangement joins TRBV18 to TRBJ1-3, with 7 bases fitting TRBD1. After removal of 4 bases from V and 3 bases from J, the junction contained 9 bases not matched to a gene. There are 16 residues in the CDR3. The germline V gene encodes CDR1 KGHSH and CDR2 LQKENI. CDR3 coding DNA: TGTGCCAGCTCACGGGACAGCGGGGACTTTGGAAACACCATATATTTT. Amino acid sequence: CASSRDSGDFGNTIYF.

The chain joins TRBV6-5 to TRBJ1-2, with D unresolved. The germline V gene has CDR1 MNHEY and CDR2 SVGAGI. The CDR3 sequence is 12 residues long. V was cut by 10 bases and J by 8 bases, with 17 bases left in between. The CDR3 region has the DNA TGTGCCACCGGGCGGGGAGGGTACGGCTACACCTTC. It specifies CATGRGGYGYTF.

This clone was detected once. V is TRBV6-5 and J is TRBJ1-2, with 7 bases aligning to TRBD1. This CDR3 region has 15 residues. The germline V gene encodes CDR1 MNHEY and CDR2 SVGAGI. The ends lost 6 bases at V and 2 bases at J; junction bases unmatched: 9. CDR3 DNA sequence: TGTGCCAGCAGACGACCCCAGGGGGGGAACTATGGCTACACCTTC. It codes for CASRRPQGGNYGYTF.

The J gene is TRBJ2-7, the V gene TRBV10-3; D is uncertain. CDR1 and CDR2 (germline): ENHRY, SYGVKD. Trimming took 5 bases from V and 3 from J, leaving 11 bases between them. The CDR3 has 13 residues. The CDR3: CAISLLVDYEQYF. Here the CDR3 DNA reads TGTGCCATCAGTCTCTTGGTAGACTACGAGCAGTACTTC.

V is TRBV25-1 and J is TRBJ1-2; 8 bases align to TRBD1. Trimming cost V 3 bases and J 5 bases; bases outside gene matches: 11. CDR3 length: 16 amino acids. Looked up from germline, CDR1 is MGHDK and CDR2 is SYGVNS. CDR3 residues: CASSDPSGGSKYGYTF. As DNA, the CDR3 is TGTGCCAGCAGTGATCCCTCAGGGGGCTCCAAATATGGCTACACCTTC.

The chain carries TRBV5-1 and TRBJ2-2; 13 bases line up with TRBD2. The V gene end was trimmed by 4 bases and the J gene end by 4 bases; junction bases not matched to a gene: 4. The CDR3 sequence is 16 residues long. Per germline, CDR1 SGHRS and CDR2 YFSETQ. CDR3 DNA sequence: TGCGCCAGCAGCCCTAGGACTAGCGGGGGCACCGGGGAGCTGTTTTTT. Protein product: CASSPRTSGGTGELFF.

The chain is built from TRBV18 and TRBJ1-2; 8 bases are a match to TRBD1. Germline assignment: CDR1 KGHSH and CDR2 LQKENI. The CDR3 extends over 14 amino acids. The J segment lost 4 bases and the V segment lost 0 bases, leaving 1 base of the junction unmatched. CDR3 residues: CASSPPDRGYGYTF. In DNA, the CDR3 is TGTGCCAGCTCACCACCAGACAGGGGCTATGGCTACACCTTC.

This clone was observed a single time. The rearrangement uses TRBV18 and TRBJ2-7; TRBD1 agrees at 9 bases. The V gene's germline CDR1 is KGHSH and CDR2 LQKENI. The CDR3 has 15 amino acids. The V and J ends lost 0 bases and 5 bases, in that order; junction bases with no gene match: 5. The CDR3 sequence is CASSPPGTGFNEQYF. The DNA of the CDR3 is TGTGCCAGCTCACCACCCGGGACAGGGTTTAACGAGCAGTACTTC.

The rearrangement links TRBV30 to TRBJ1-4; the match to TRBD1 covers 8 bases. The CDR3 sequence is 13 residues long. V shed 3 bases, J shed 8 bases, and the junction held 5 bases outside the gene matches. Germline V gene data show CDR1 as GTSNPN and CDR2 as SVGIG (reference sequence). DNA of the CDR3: TGTGCCTGGAGGGGACAGGCTCTGGAAAAACTGTTTTTT. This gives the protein CAWRGQALEKLFF.

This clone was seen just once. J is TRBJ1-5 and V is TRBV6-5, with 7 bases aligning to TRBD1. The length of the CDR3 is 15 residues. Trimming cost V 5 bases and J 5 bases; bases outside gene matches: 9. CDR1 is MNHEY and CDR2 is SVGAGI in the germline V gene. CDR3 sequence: CASSTTGAGDQPQHF. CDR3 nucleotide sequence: TGTGCCAGCAGTACAACAGGGGCGGGGGATCAGCCCCAGCATTTT.

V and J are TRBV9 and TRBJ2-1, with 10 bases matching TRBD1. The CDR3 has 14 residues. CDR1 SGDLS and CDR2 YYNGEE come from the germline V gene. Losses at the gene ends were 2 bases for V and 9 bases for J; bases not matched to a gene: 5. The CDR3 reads CASSVATGGTEQFF. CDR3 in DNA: TGTGCCAGCAGCGTCGCGACAGGGGGCACTGAGCAGTTCTTC.

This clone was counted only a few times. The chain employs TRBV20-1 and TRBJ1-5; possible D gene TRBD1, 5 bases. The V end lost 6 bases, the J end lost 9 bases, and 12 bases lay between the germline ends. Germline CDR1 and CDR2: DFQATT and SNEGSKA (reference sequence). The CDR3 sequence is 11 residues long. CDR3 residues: CSARPGRPQHF. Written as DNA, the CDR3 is TGCAGTGCCCGCCCGGGGCGGCCCCAGCATTTT.

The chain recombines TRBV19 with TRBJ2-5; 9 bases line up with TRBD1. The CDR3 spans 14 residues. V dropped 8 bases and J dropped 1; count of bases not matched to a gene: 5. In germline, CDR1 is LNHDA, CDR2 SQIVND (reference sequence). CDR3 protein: CASSGQGIQETQYF. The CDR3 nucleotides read TGTGCCAGTTCAGGACAGGGGATCCAAGAGACCCAGTACTTC. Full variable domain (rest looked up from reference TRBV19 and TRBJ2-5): DGGITQSPKYLFRKEGQNVTLSCEQNLNHDAMYWYRQDPGQGLRLIYYSQIVNDFQKGDIAEGYSVSREKKESFPLTVTSAQKNPTAFYLCASSGQGIQETQYFGPGTRLLVL.

The CDR3 is CASMSDTEAFF. CDR3 sequence (DNA): TGTGCCAGTATGTCGGACACTGAAGCTTTCTTT. This chain connects TRBV19 to TRBJ1-1; D remains unclear. There are 11 residues in the CDR3. Germline values: CDR1 LNHDA, CDR2 SQIVND (reference sequence). Trimming removed 7 bases at V and 3 bases at J, with 6 bases between.